Below, one T cell receptor (beta chain) is given with its context. Its specificity is unknown. Germline is not matched at one junction end, which may reflect a read error. PCR was performed a second time for about 6 to 12 cycles using a sample-barcoded 5' primer and a J-beta primer mix. A single record per CDR3 protein comes from TCRdb applying MiXCR to the 5' RACE reads. In the table there are hundreds of thousands of distinct CDR3 sequences, 48% of which are singletons. The CDR3 is 17 amino acids. Looked up from germline, CDR1 is SGHRS and CDR2 is YFSETQ. The data belong to a study of blood T cells in healthy people across ages. Overall study results and limits: It was not possible, with unsorted PBMCs, to conclusively compare naive and antigen-experienced cells. More naive CD4+ cells and higher diversity marked long-lived donors relative to aged donors.

At least 6 micrograms of total RNA were extracted per sample. The TCR originated in a man aged 25 to 45 in good health. The source material was blood. The V and J genes are TRBV5-1 and TRBJ2-7; D may be TRBD1 or TRBD2 (6 bases each). For the CDR3, the DNA is TGCGCCAGCAGCTTGGAAGGGGGGACGCCCCTCTCCTACGGGCAGTACTTC. This translates into CASSLEGGTPLSYGQYF. The variable domain in full, completed from reference TRBV5-1 and TRBJ2-7, reads KAGVTQTPRYLIKTRGQQVTLSCSPISGHRSVSWYQQTPGQGLQFLFEYFSETQRNKGNFPGRFSGRQFSNSRSEMNVSTLELGDSALYLCASSLEGGTPLSYGQYFGPGTRLTVT.